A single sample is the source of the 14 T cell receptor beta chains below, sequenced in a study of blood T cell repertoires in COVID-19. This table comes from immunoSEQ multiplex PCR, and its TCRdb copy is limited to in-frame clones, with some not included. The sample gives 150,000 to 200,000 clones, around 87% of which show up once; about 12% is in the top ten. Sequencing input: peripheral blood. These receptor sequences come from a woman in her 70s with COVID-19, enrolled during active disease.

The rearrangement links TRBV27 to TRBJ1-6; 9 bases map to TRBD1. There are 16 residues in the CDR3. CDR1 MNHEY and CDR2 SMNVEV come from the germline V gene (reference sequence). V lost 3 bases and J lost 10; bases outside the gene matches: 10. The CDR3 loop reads CASSFSPGTGNSPLHF. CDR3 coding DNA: TGTGCCAGCAGTTTCTCCCCCGGGACAGGGAACTCACCCCTCCACTTT.

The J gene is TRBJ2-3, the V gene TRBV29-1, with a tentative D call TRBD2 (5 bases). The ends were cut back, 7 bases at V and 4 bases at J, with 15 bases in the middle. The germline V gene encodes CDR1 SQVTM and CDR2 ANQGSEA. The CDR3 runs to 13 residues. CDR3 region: CSARERLADTQYF. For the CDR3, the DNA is TGCAGCGCCCGCGAGCGGCTCGCAGATACGCAGTATTTT.

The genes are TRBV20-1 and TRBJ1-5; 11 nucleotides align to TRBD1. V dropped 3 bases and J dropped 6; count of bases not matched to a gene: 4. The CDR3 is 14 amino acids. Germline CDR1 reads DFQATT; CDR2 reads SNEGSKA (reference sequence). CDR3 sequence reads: CSASTGTGGQPQHF. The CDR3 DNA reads TGCAGTGCTAGTACAGGGACAGGGGGTCAGCCCCAGCATTTT.

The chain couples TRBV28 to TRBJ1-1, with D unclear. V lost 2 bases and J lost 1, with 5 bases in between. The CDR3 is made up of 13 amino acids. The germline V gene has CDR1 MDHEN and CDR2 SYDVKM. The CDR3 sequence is CASSLQRNTEAFF. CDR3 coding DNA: TGTGCCAGCAGTTTACAGCGGAACACTGAAGCTTTCTTT.

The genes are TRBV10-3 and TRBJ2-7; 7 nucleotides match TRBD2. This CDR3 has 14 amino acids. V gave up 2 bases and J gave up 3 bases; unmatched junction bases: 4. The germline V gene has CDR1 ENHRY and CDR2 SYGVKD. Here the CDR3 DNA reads TGTGCCATCAGTGAGAGCGGGGACTACTACGAGCAGTACTTC. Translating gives CAISESGDYYEQYF.

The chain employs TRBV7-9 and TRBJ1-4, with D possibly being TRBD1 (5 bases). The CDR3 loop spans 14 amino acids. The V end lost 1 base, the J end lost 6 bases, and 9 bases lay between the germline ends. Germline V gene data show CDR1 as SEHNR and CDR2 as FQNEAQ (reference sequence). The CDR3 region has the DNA TGTGCCAGCAGCTTAGGCAGGGTCCATGAAAAACTGTTTTTT. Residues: CASSLGRVHEKLFF.

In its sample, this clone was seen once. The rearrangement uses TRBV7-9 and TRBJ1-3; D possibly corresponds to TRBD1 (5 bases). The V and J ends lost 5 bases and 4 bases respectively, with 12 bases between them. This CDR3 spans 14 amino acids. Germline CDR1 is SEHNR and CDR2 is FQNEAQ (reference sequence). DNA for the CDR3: TGTGCCAGCAGCCCTTCCCGGGGGGGAAACACCATATATTTT. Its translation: CASSPSRGGNTIYF.

CDR3 sequence (DNA): TGTGCCAGCAGTTTCGTGAGTGAAGCTTTCTTT. It yields the protein CASSFVSEAFF. The chain carries TRBV12-3 or TRBV12-4 and TRBJ1-1; D gene uncertain. V was trimmed by 3 bases and J by 7 bases, leaving 6 bases between them. The CDR3 runs 11 residues.

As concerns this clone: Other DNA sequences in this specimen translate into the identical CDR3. CDR3 nucleotides: TGCGCCAGCAGCCTGAGAGCTGGAAACACCATATATTTT. Protein product: CASSLRAGNTIYF. V and J are TRBV5-1 and TRBJ1-3; no reliable D call. Germline loops: CDR1 SGHRS, CDR2 YFSETQ. Trimming stripped 4 bases from V and 2 bases from J, with 7 bases between. The length of the CDR3 is 13 residues.

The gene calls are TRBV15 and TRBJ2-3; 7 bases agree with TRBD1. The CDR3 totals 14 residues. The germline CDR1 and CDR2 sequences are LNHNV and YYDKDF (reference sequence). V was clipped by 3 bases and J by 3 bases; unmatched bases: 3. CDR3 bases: TGTGCCACCAGCAGGTTGACAGGGACAGATACGCAGTATTTT. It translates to CATSRLTGTDTQYF.

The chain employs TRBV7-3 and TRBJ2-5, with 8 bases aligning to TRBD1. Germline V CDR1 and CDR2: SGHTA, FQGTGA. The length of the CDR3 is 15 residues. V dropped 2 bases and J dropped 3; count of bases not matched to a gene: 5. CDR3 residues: CASSLQGAREETQYF. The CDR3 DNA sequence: TGTGCCAGCAGCTTACAGGGGGCAAGGGAAGAGACCCAGTACTTC.

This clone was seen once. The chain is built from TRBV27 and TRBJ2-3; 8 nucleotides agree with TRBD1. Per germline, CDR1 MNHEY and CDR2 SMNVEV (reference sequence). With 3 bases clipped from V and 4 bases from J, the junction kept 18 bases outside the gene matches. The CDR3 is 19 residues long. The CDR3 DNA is TGTGCCAGCAGTTTCTCCCCCCTCACCTTGGACAGGGAGGCAGATACGCAGTATTTT. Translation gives CASSFSPLTLDREADTQYF.

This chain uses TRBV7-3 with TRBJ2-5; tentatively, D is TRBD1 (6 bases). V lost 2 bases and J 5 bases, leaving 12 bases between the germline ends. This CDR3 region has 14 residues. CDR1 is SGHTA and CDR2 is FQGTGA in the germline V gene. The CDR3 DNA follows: TGTGCCAGCAGCTTAGGGGGCCCCTGGGAGACCCAGTACTTC. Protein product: CASSLGGPWETQYF. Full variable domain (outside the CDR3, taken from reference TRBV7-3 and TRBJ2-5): GAGVSQTPSNKVTEKGKYVELRCDPISGHTALYWYRQSLGQGPEFLIYFQGTGAADDSGLPNDRFFAVRPEGSVSTLKIQRTERGDSAVYLCASSLGGPWETQYFGPGTRLLVL.

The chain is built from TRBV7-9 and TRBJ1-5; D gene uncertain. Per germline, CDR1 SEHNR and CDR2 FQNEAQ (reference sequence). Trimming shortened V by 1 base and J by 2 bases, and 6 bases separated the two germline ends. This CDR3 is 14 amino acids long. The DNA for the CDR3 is TGTGCCAGCAGCTTAGATACAGGCAATCAGCCCCAGCATTTT. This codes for CASSLDTGNQPQHF.